This T cell receptor beta chain was obtained from a study of cytomegalovirus exposure and HLA in healthy donors. Study outcomes and limitations: In a later analysis, TCR beta V- and J-gene trimming showed a link to a missense DCLRE1C variant.

Primers included in the PCR were 60 Vbeta and 13 Jbeta primers. Profiling relied on immunoSEQ multiplex PCR, and the TCRdb table lists in-frame clones only, not all of them. The sample lists about 100,000 clones, roughly 88% seen once, with roughly 1.2% in the top ten. Remarks on this clone: The target antigen is unknown.

Trimming cost V 7 bases and J 2 bases, with 15 bases left between them. This CDR3 is 15 amino acids long. CDR1 MNHEY and CDR2 SVGAGI come from the germline V gene. This receptor was obtained from a woman between 18 and 29 years old in good health and CMV-seronegative. The sequenced material came from PBMCs. The V and J genes are TRBV6-5 and TRBJ2-1; possibly TRBD1 for D (6 bases). As DNA, the CDR3 is TGTGCCAGCATTAGGGGGAAGGGCGCCTACAATGAGCAGTTCTTC. This translates into CASIRGKGAYNEQFF.